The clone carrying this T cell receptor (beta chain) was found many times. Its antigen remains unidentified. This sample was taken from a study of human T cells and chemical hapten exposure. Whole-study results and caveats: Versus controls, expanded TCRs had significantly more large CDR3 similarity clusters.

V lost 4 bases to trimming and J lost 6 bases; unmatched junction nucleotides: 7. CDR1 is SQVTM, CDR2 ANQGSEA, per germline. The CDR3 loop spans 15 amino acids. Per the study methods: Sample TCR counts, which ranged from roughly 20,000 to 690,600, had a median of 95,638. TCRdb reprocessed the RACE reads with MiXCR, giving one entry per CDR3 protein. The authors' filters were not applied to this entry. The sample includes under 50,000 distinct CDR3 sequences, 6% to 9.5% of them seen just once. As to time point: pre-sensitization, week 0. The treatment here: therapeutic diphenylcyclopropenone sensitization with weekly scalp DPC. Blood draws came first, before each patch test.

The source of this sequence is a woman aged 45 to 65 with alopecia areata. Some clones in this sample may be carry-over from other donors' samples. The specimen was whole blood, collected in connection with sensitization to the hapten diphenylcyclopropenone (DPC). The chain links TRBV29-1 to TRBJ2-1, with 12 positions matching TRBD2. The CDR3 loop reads CSVVPLAGGTNEQFF. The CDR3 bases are TGCAGCGTTGTGCCTCTAGCGGGAGGGACCAATGAGCAGTTCTTC.